The T cell receptor beta chain described here comes from a study of beta chain features in type 1 diabetes. The CDR3 runs to 14 residues. Germline V gene data show CDR1 as KGHSH and CDR2 as LQKENI. V was shortened by 2 bases and J by 10 bases, with 14 bases between the two germline ends. Of the isolated RNA, all was reverse transcribed, and so the sequenced material was expressed TCRB transcripts. Only in-frame clones appear in the TCRdb table, and some are missing; sequencing was by immunoSEQ multiplex PCR. The table has 150,000 to 200,000 clones, 7% to 10% seen once. Sequencing was done on a sample of central memory CD4+ T cells from blood. The chain uses TRBV18 and TRBJ1-4; weak D call: TRBD1 (5 bases). The receptor was isolated from a woman between 18 and 30 years old in good health. The CDR3 region is CASSPTPSGGKLFF. CDR3 nucleotide sequence: TGTGCCAGCTCACCAACCCCGTCGGGGGGAAAACTGTTTTTT. Combining the CDR3 with reference TRBV18 and TRBJ1-4 gives the whole variable domain NAGVMQNPRHLVRRRGQEARLRCSPMKGHSHVYWYRQLPEEGLKFMVYLQKENIIDESGMPKERFSAEFPKEGPSILRIQQVVRGDSAAYFCASSPTPSGGKLFFGSGTQLSVL.